A selection of T cell receptor beta chains follows, all from one sample in a study of T cell responses to AZD1222 COVID-19 vaccine. The data were produced by immunoSEQ multiplex PCR, yet TCRdb's version contains in-frame clones alone and is incomplete. The top ten clones hold nearly 1% of a sample with approximately 190,000 clones, approximately 90% of them seen once. The sequencing used peripheral blood, collected on day 0 of AZD1222 vaccination. The receptors originated from an adult in good health. Each CDR3 is given with its conserved first and last residue. Fields, in order: V gene, J gene, D gene, clone size, CDR3 DNA, CDR3 protein. A D gene is named only where the DNA matches it firmly. Where a row states a size, it is once, few, many or the class of an expanded clone; other rows omit it.

V: TRBV18; J: TRBJ2-2; D: .; size: .; DNA: TGTGCCAGCTCACCACCGAGAGAGGCCGGGGAGCTGTTTTTT; CDR3: CASSPPREAGELFF
V: TRBV5-6; J: TRBJ2-7; D: .; size: .; DNA: TGTGCCAGCAGCTTGGAGGGAATGGCCTACGAGCAGTACTTC; CDR3: CASSLEGMAYEQYF
V: TRBV5-1; J: TRBJ2-3; D: .; size: .; DNA: TGCGCCAGCAGCTGGGACTTATCTAGCACAGATACGCAGTATTTT; CDR3: CASSWDLSSTDTQYF
V: TRBV3-1/TRBV3-2; J: TRBJ2-7; D: TRBD2; size: .; DNA: TGTGCCAGCAGAGCGGCGGGAGGGTACGAGCAGTACTTC; CDR3: CASRAAGGYEQYF
V: TRBV19; J: TRBJ1-2; D: .; size: .; DNA: TGTGCCAGTAGTATGGCCGGACAGCCCTATGGCTACACCTTC; CDR3: CASSMAGQPYGYTF
V: TRBV5-6; J: TRBJ2-2; D: TRBD2; size: .; DNA: TGTGCCAGCAGCTTAAGCGGGGGGGCGATCGGGGAGCTGTTTTTT; CDR3: CASSLSGGAIGELFF
V: TRBV13; J: TRBJ1-1; D: .; size: .; DNA: TGTGCCAGCAGCTCACAGGGTGGAAACACTGAAGCTTTCTTT; CDR3: CASSSQGGNTEAFF
V: TRBV7-2; J: TRBJ2-6; D: .; size: .; DNA: TGTGCCAGCAGCTACCCGTTAATTTTGGCCAACGTCCTGACTTTC; CDR3: CASSYPLILANVLTF
V: TRBV9; J: TRBJ1-3; D: TRBD1; size: .; DNA: TGTGCCAGCAGTTACGAGGGGGCGGCTGGAAACACCATATATTTT; CDR3: CASSYEGAAGNTIYF
V: TRBV6-1; J: TRBJ2-7; D: .; size: .; DNA: TGTGCCAGCAGTGAAGCGCCTCCCCACGGTGTGGGTTCGGGATCCTACGAGCAGTACTTC; CDR3: CASSEAPPHGVGSGSYEQYF
V: TRBV6-6; J: TRBJ2-7; D: TRBD2; size: once; DNA: TGTGCCAGCAGTTACGTCGAGCGGGGGGCCTACGAGCAGTACTTC; CDR3: CASSYVERGAYEQYF
V: TRBV25-1; J: TRBJ2-5; D: .; size: .; DNA: TGTGCCAGCAGTGAAACTCAGGGGGGGGAGACCCAGTACTTC; CDR3: CASSETQGGETQYF
V: TRBV13; J: TRBJ1-2; D: .; size: .; DNA: TGTGCCAGCAGCTTACCCGAGTATGGCTATGGCTACACCTTC; CDR3: CASSLPEYGYGYTF
V: TRBV27; J: TRBJ2-7; D: TRBD1; size: .; DNA: TGTGCCAGCAGTTTATCGATCGGGACAGGGAGCTACGAGCAGTACTTC; CDR3: CASSLSIGTGSYEQYF
V: TRBV23-1; J: TRBJ1-2; D: TRBD1; size: .; DNA: TGCGCCAGCAGTCAATCGCCGCGGGACAGGGCCTCCTATGGCTACACCTTC; CDR3: CASSQSPRDRASYGYTF
V: TRBV6-1; J: TRBJ1-5; D: TRBD1; size: .; DNA: TGTGCCAGCAGTGAAAGGGGAACCAAGAGACAGGGGATTAGAAGCAATCAGCCCCAGCATTTT; CDR3: CASSERGTKRQGIRSNQPQHF
V: TRBV19; J: TRBJ1-1; D: TRBD1; size: .; DNA: TGTGCCAGTAGTATAGGCGGGACAGGGGGCGCTGAAGCTTTCTTT; CDR3: CASSIGGTGGAEAFF
V: TRBV3-1/TRBV3-2; J: TRBJ2-1; D: .; size: .; DNA: TGTGCCAGCAGCTCCCTCGTCGCACTAGGAGGCAATGAGCAGTTCTTC; CDR3: CASSSLVALGGNEQFF
V: TRBV19; J: TRBJ1-2; D: .; size: .; DNA: TGTGCCAGTAGCCCCGCTTTTGGTTACTATGGCTACACCTTC; CDR3: CASSPAFGYYGYTF
V: TRBV29-1; J: TRBJ2-1; D: .; size: .; DNA: TGCAGCGTTGAAGACCCCAGCCGCAGCTCCTACAATGAGCAGTTCTTC; CDR3: CSVEDPSRSSYNEQFF
V: TRBV18; J: TRBJ2-5; D: .; size: .; DNA: TGTGCCAGCTCACCACCTGCAGGCCGCCCGGCCCAAGAGACCCAGTACTTC; CDR3: CASSPPAGRPAQETQYF
V: TRBV27; J: TRBJ2-1; D: TRBD2; size: .; DNA: TGTGCCAGCAGTTTAGGGCTAGCGGGATCCAATGAGCAGTTCTTC; CDR3: CASSLGLAGSNEQFF